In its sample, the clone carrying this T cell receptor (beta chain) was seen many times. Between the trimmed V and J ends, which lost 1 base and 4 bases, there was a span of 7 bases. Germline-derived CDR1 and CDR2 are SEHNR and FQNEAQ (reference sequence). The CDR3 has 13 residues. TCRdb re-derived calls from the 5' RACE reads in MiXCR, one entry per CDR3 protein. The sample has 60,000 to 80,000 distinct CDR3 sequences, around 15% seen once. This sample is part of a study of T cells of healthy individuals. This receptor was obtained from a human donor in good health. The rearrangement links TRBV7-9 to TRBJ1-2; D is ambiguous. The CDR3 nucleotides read TGTGCCAGCAGCTTAGAAGGTGGCTATGGCTACACCTTC. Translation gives CASSLEGGYGYTF.